This T cell receptor beta chain was documented in a study of molecular identifiers for immune sequencing clone quantification. TCRdb ran MiXCR on the PCR reads and lists one entry per CDR3 protein. The table lists more than 550,000 distinct CDR3 sequences, about 25% of them singletons. Study-level findings and limits: Barcodes shared by identical TCR molecules could lead to underestimated sizes of highly expanded clones. Over 99% of effector molecules, yet under 1% of naive-cell molecules, were held by clones above 20 RNA copies.

Comment on this clonotype: Antigen unknown.

Germline V gene lookup returns CDR1 MNHEY and CDR2 SMNVEV (reference sequence). V was cut by 0 bases and J by 1 base, with 12 bases left in between. This CDR3 region has 17 residues. Sequencing used naive CD8+ T cells from blood, with Jurkat cell RNA spiked in. Subset here: FACS-sorted CD8+CD4-CCR7+CD45RA+ naive T cells. This clonotype was sampled from a human donor in good health. Some libraries in this study had Jurkat cell RNA spiked in. The chain links TRBV27 to TRBJ2-2; D is undetermined. The CDR3 nucleotides are TGTGCCAGCAGTTTATCGACCCCCTTCTTGAACACCGGGGAGCTGTTTTTT. It is translated as CASSLSTPFLNTGELFF.